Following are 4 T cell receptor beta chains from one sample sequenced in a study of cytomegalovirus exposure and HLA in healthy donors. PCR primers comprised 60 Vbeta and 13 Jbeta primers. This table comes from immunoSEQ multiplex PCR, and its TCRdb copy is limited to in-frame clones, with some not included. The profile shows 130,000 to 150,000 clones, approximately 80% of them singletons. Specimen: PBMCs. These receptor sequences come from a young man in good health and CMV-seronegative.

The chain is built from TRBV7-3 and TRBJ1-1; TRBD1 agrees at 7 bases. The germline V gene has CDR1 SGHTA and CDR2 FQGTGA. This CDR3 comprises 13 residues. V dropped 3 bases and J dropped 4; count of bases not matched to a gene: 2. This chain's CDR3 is CASSLTGITEAFF. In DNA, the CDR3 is TGTGCCAGCAGCTTGACAGGGATCACTGAAGCTTTCTTT.

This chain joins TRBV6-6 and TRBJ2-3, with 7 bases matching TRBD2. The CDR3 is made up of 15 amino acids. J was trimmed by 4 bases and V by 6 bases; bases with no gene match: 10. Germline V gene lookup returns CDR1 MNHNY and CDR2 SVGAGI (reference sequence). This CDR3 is CASSMGGGGADTQYF. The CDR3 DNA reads TGTGCCAGCAGCATGGGCGGGGGTGGAGCAGATACGCAGTATTTT.

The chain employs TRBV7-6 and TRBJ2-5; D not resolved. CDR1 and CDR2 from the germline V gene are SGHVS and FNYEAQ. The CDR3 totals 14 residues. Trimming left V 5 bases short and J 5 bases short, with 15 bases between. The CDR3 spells CASSLRPDGETQYF. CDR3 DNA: TGTGCCAGCAGCCTGAGACCCGACGGGGAGACCCAGTACTTC.

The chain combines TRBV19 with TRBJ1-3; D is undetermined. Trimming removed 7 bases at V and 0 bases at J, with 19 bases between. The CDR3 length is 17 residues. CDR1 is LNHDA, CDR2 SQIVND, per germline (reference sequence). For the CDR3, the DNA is TGTGCCAGTATTGGCAATGGGTTCGGGAGCTCTGGAAACACCATATATTTT. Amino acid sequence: CASIGNGFGSSGNTIYF.